This T cell receptor beta chain appears in the sequencing data of a study of response to subunit inactivated influenza vaccine. Study outcomes and limitations: The study's authors posited that every seasonal influenza vaccination enlists few new T cells.

This clonotype was counted between two and nine times. Its antigen is unidentified. TCRdb passed the RT-PCR reads through MiXCR, listing each CDR3 protein once. The sample yields more than 600,000 distinct CDR3 sequences, approximately 18% seen once. The TCR originated in a man aged 50 to 60 who received an inactivated influenza vaccine. The sample in question was PBMCs from blood, obtained around 5 days after vaccination.

The DNA for the CDR3 is TGCGCCAGCAGCTCGCCCTCGACTAGCGGTTCCTACGAGCAGTACTTC. It translates to CASSSPSTSGSYEQYF. The chain recombines TRBV5-1 with TRBJ2-7; 9 bases agree with TRBD2. J was trimmed by 1 base and V by 3 bases; bases with no gene match: 8. Germline CDR1 is SGHRS and CDR2 is YFSETQ. The CDR3 has 16 residues.